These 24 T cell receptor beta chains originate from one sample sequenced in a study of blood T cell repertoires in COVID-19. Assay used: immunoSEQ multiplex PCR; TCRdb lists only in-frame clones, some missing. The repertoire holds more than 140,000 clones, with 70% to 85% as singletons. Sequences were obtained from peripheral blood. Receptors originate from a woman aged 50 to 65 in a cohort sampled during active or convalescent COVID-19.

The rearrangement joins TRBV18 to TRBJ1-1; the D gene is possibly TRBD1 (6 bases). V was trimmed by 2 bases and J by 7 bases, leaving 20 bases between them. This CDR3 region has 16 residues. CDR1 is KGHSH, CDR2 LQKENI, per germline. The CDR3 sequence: CASSPLMVAGAIEAFF. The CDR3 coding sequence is TGTGCCAGCTCACCATTGATGGTCGCGGGGGCGATTGAAGCTTTCTTT.

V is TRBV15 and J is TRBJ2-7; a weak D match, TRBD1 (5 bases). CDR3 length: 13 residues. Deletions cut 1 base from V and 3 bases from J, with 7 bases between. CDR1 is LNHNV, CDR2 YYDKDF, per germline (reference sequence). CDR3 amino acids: CATSRVQGYEQYF. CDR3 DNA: TGTGCCACCAGCAGAGTTCAGGGCTACGAGCAGTACTTC.

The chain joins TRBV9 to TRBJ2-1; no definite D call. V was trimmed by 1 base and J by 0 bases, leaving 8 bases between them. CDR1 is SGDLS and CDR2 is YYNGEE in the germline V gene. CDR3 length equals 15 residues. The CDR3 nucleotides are TGTGCCAGCAGCGTACTACAGAGCTCCTACAATGAGCAGTTCTTC. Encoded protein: CASSVLQSSYNEQFF.

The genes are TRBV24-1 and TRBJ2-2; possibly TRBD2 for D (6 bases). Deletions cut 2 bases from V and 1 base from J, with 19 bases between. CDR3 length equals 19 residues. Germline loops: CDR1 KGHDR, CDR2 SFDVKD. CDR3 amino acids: CATSDSVAGSLRNTGELFF. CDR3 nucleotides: TGTGCCACCAGTGATTCGGTGGCGGGGAGCCTTAGGAACACCGGGGAGCTGTTTTTT.

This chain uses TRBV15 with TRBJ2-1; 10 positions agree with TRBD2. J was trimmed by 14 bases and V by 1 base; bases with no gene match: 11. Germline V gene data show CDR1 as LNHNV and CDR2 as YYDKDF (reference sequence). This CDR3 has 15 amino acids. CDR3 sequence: CATSRGTSGARWEFF. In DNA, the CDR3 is TGTGCCACCAGCAGAGGTACTAGCGGGGCCCGGTGGGAGTTCTTC.

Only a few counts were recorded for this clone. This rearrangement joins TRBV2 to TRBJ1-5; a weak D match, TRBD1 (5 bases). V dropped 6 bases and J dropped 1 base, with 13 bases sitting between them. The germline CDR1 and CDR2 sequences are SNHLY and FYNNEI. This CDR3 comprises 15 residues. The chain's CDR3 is CASRSGTGSNQPQHF. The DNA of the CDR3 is TGTGCCAGCAGGTCCGGGACTGGAAGCAATCAGCCCCAGCATTTT.

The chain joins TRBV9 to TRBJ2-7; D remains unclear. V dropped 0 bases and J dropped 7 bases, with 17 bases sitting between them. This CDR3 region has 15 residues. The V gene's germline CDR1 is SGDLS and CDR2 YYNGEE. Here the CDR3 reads CASSVDGSAPREQYF. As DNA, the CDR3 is TGTGCCAGCAGCGTAGATGGGTCGGCCCCCAGGGAGCAGTACTTC.

CDR3 residues: CASSSPGLAKNIQYF. DNA of the CDR3: TGTGCCAGTAGTTCCCCTGGACTAGCCAAAAACATTCAGTACTTC. The rearrangement joins TRBV19 to TRBJ2-4, with a tentative D call TRBD2 (5 bases). V dropped 5 bases and J dropped 0 bases, with 11 bases sitting between them. Germline CDR1 and CDR2: LNHDA and SQIVND (reference sequence). CDR3 length equals 15 residues. The variable domain in full, completed from reference TRBV19 and TRBJ2-4, reads DGGITQSPKYLFRKEGQNVTLSCEQNLNHDAMYWYRQDPGQGLRLIYYSQIVNDFQKGDIAEGYSVSREKKESFPLTVTSAQKNPTAFYLCASSSPGLAKNIQYFGAGTRLSVL.

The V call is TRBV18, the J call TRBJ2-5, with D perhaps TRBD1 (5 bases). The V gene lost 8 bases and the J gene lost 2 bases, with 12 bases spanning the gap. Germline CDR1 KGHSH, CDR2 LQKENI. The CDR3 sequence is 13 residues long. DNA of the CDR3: TGTGCCAGCGAACGACAGATACAAGAGACCCAGTACTTC. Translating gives CASERQIQETQYF.

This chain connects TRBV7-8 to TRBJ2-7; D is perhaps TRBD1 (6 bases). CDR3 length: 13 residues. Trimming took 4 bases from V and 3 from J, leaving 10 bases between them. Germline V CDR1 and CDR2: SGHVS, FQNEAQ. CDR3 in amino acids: CASSSGANYEQYF. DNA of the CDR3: TGTGCCAGCAGCTCAGGGGCCAACTACGAGCAGTACTTC. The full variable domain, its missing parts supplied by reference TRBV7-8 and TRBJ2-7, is GAGVSQSPRYKVAKRGQDVALRCDPISGHVSLFWYQQALGQGPEFLTYFQNEAQLDKSGLPSDRFFAERPEGSVSTLKIQRTQQEDSAVYLCASSSGANYEQYFGPGTRLTVT.

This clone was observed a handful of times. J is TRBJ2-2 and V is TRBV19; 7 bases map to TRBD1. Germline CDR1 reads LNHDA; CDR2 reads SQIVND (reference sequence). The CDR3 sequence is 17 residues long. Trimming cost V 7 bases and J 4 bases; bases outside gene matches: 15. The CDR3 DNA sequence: TGTGCCAGTACCAATCCGGGACAGCGGTGGGCCACCGGGGAGCTGTTTTTT. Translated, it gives CASTNPGQRWATGELFF.

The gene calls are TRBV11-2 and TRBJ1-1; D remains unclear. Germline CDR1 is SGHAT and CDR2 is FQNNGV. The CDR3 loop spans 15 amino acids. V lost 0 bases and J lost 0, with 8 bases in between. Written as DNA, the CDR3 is TGTGCCAGCAGCTTAGAGGCCCGCATGAACACTGAAGCTTTCTTT. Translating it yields CASSLEARMNTEAFF.

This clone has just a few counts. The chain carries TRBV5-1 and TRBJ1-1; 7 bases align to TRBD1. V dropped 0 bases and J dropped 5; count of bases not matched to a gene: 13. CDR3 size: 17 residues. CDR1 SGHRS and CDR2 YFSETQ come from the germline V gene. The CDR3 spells CASSLAVLRGRRTEAFF. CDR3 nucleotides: TGCGCCAGCAGCTTGGCCGTTCTTAGGGGGCGCAGGACTGAAGCTTTCTTT.

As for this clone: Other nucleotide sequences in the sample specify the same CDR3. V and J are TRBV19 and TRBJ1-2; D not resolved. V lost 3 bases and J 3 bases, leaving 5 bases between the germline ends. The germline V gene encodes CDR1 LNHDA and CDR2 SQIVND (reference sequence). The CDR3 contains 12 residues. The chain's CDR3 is CASSIRDYGYTF. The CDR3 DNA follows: TGTGCCAGTAGTATCCGGGACTATGGCTACACCTTC.

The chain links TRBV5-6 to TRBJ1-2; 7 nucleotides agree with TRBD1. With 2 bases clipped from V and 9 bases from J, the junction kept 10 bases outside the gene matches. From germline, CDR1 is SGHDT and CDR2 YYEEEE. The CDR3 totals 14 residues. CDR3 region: CASSFSGTVKSYTF. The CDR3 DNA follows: TGTGCCAGCAGCTTCTCCGGGACAGTAAAGAGCTACACCTTC.

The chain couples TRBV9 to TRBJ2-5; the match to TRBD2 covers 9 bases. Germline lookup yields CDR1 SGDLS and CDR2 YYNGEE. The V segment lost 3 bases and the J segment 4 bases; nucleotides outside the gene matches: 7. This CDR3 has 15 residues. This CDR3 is CASSAIAGVGETQYF. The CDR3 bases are TGTGCCAGCAGCGCGATAGCGGGGGTGGGAGAGACCCAGTACTTC.

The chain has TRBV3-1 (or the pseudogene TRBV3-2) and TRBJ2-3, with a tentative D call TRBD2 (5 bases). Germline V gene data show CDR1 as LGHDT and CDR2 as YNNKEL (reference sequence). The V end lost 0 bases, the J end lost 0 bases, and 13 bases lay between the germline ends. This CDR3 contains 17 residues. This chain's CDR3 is CASSQEVAGWSTDTQYF. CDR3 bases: TGTGCCAGCAGCCAAGAGGTGGCGGGTTGGAGCACAGATACGCAGTATTTT.

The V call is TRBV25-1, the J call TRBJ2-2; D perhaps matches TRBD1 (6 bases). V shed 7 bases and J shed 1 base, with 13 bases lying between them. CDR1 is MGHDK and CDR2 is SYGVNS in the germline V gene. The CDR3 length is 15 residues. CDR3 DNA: TGTGCCAGCAAGATTTCCAGGGGGAACACCGGGGAGCTGTTTTTT. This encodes CASKISRGNTGELFF.

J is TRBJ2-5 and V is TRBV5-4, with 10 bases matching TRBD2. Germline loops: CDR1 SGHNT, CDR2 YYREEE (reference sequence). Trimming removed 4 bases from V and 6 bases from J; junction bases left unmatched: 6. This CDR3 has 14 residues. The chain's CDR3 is CASSPSGGEKTQYF. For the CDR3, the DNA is TGTGCCAGCAGCCCCAGCGGGGGGGAGAAGACCCAGTACTTC.

The CDR3 DNA follows: TGTGCCAGCAGTCCTCGGACAGGGAAGACCGGGGAGCTGTTTTTT. This gives the protein CASSPRTGKTGELFF. The chain couples TRBV2 to TRBJ2-2; 8 nucleotides line up with TRBD1. The CDR3 has 15 amino acids. The germline V gene encodes CDR1 SNHLY and CDR2 FYNNEI. The J segment lost 5 bases and the V segment lost 5 bases, leaving 7 bases of the junction unmatched.

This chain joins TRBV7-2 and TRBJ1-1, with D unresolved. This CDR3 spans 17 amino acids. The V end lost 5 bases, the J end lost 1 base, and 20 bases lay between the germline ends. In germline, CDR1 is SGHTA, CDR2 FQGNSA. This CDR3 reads CASSQRGKNARNTEAFF. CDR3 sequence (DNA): TGTGCCAGCAGCCAGCGGGGAAAAAACGCAAGGAACACTGAAGCTTTCTTT.

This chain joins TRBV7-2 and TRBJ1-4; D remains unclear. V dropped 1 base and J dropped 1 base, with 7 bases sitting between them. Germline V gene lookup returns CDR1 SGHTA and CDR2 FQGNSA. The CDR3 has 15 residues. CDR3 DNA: TGTGCCAGCAGCTTAGGAGGGAGAACTAATGAAAAACTGTTTTTT. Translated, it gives CASSLGGRTNEKLFF.

The CDR3 nucleotides read TGTGCCAGCAGTACATTACCAAATTCTGAAGCTTTCTTT. It codes for CASSTLPNSEAFF. This chain connects TRBV5-6 to TRBJ1-1; D ambiguous. V lost 5 bases to trimming and J lost 6 bases, with 14 bases between them. Germline lookup yields CDR1 SGHDT and CDR2 YYEEEE. The CDR3 sequence is 13 residues long.

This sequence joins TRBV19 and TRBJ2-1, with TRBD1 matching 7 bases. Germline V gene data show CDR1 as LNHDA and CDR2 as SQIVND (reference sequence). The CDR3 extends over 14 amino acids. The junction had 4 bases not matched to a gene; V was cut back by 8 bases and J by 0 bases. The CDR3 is CASERDSSYNEQFF. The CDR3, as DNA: TGTGCCAGTGAACGGGACAGCTCCTACAATGAGCAGTTCTTC.